Below, 26 T cell receptor beta chains from the same sample are listed, as sequenced in a study of monozygotic twins with inflammatory bowel disease. Each CDR3 protein gets one entry in TCRdb, which reprocessed the 5' RACE reads and gives no DNA. The repertoire table contains over 350,000 distinct CDR3 sequences. Sequencing was carried out using blood. The receptors derive from a human donor with ulcerative colitis or Crohn's disease, or a healthy co-twin of an affected twin (not recorded which).

The chain's CDR3 is CASSLTAPNYEQYF. The rearrangement joins TRBV7-3 to TRBJ2-7; TCRdb lists TRBD1, though no DNA is available to test this call. Per the germline V gene, CDR1 is SGHTA and CDR2 is FQGTGA. This CDR3 spans 14 amino acids.

The chain joins TRBV12-3 or TRBV12-4 to TRBJ2-7. The CDR3 runs to 15 residues. CDR3 protein: CASRHLSGGPYEQYF.

The chain recombines TRBV12-3 or TRBV12-4 with TRBJ2-5; the TCRdb D gene call, TRBD1, has no DNA to confirm it. The CDR3 has 15 amino acids. The CDR3: CASSSTGKIQETQYF.

The V gene is TRBV20-1, the J gene TRBJ2-5; TCRdb's D call, TRBD2, is unchecked because there is no DNA. CDR1 is DFQATT and CDR2 is SNEGSKA in the germline V gene (reference sequence). This CDR3 has 15 amino acids. CDR3 region: CSAGVAGAVGETQYF.

The chain is built from TRBV6-2 or TRBV6-3 and TRBJ2-5; TCRdb selects TRBD2, and the lack of DNA leaves this call unchecked. This CDR3 is 12 amino acids long. Germline V lookup: CDR1 MNHEY, CDR2 SVGEGT. The CDR3 reads CASLAHQETQYF.

The chain's CDR3 is CASSSRRGHTEAFF. The chain links TRBV11-1 to TRBJ1-1; TCRdb proposes TRBD1, but this gene call is untestable without DNA. Germline V gives CDR1 SGHAT, CDR2 FQDESV (reference sequence). This CDR3 has 14 amino acids.

V and J are TRBV12-3 or TRBV12-4 and TRBJ2-5; checking the TCRdb D call of TRBD1 is not possible without DNA. The CDR3 loop spans 14 amino acids. The chain's CDR3 is CASSWAGAQETQYF.

The chain employs TRBV5-1 and TRBJ1-2. Germline V gives CDR1 SGHRS, CDR2 YFSETQ. This CDR3 has 16 residues. This CDR3 reads CASSVTGNSGNYGYTF.

The V and J genes are TRBV28 and TRBJ1-1; TCRdb designates TRBD1, a call that cannot be tested without DNA. CDR3 length: 14 residues. Per the germline V gene, CDR1 is MDHEN and CDR2 is SYDVKM. The chain's CDR3 is CASFVWGKNTEAFF. Full variable domain (missing parts from reference TRBV28 and TRBJ1-1): DVKVTQSSRYLVKRTGEKVFLECVQDMDHENMFWYRQDPGLGLRLIYFSYDVKMKEKGDIPEGYSVSREKKERFSLILESASTNQTSMYLCASFVWGKNTEAFFGQGTRLTVV.

The rearrangement uses TRBV20-1 and TRBJ2-4; with no DNA, the TCRdb D assignment of TRBD1 cannot be verified. The CDR3 runs 15 residues. Germline V gene sequence: CDR1 DFQATT, CDR2 SNEGSKA (reference sequence). This chain's CDR3 is CSASQGFRPKNIQYF.

CDR3 protein: CASSQGVQGYQETQYF. J is TRBJ2-5 and V is TRBV4-3; TCRdb indicates TRBD1, and absent DNA this call remains unverified. The length of the CDR3 is 16 residues. Germline values: CDR1 LGHNA, CDR2 YSLEER.

The chain employs TRBV29-1 and TRBJ1-3. The CDR3 totals 11 residues. In germline, CDR1 is SQVTM, CDR2 ANQGSEA. This CDR3 is CSVSGGNTIYF. Drawing the rest from reference TRBV29-1 and TRBJ1-3, the complete variable domain is SAVISQKPSRDICQRGTSLTIQCQVDSQVTMMFWYRQQPGQSLTLIATANQGSEATYESGFVIDKFPISRPNLTFSTLTVSNMSPEDSSIYLCSVSGGNTIYFGEGSWLTVV.

V is TRBV5-5 and J is TRBJ2-7; TCRdb designates TRBD1, a call that cannot be tested without DNA. In germline, CDR1 is SGHKS, CDR2 YYEKEE (reference sequence). The CDR3 is made up of 14 amino acids. The CDR3 spells CASSSQGTYYEQYF. Drawing the rest from reference TRBV5-5 and TRBJ2-7, the complete variable domain is DAGVTQSPTHLIKTRGQQVTLRCSPISGHKSVSWYQQVLGQGPQFIFQYYEKEERGRGNFPDRFSARQFPNYSSELNVNALLLGDSALYLCASSSQGTYYEQYFGPGTRLTVT.

The V gene is TRBV9, the J gene TRBJ2-5; TCRdb names TRBD1, which stays unverified in the absence of DNA. The CDR3 sequence is 15 residues long. Germline CDR1 and CDR2: SGDLS and YYNGEE. CDR3 protein: CASSVDNTAEETQYF. Combining the CDR3 with reference TRBV9 and TRBJ2-5 gives the whole variable domain DSGVTQTPKHLITATGQRVTLRCSPRSGDLSVYWYQQSLDQGLQFLIQYYNGEERAKGNILERFSAQQFPDLHSELNLSSLELGDSALYFCASSVDNTAEETQYFGPGTRLLVL.

This rearrangement joins TRBV20-1 to TRBJ2-1. Germline lookup yields CDR1 DFQATT and CDR2 SNEGSKA (reference sequence). The length of the CDR3 is 13 residues. CDR3 sequence: CSARQDLYNEQFF.

The V gene is TRBV27, the J gene TRBJ2-7. From germline, CDR1 is MNHEY and CDR2 SMNVEV (reference sequence). The CDR3 covers 14 residues. CDR3 sequence: CASSFLPEFYEQYF.

This chain links TRBV11-2 with TRBJ2-1; TCRdb's D call of TRBD1 is untestable without DNA. The CDR3 loop spans 15 amino acids. Germline assignment: CDR1 SGHAT and CDR2 FQNNGV. CDR3 region: CASSLDLGQWNEQFF.

The chain carries TRBV18 and TRBJ2-7; the TCRdb call, TRBD1, lacks DNA for checking. Looked up from germline, CDR1 is KGHSH and CDR2 is LQKENI. The CDR3 contains 16 residues. CDR3 loop: CASSPSWGRGLYEQYF.

This chain links TRBV6-1 with TRBJ1-1. Germline V gene data show CDR1 as MNHNS and CDR2 as SASEGT. The CDR3 loop spans 16 amino acids. Here the CDR3 reads CASSVGVGLHGAEAFF.

The chain uses TRBV7-9 and TRBJ2-3. Germline V gives CDR1 SEHNR, CDR2 FQNEAQ (reference sequence). This CDR3 has 15 residues. CDR3 sequence reads: CASSLGALQTDTQYF. The full variable domain, with the rest looked up from reference TRBV7-9 and TRBJ2-3, is DTGVSQNPRHKITKRGQNVTFRCDPISEHNRLYWYRQTLGQGPEFLTYFQNEAQLEKSRLLSDRFSAERPKGSFSTLEIQRTEQGDSAMYLCASSLGALQTDTQYFGPGTRLTVL.

The rearrangement links TRBV3-1 to TRBJ2-7. The V gene's germline CDR1 is LGHDT and CDR2 YNNKEL (reference sequence). This CDR3 is built from 13 residues. This chain's CDR3 is CASSLAGFYEQYF.

This rearrangement joins TRBV12-3 or TRBV12-4 to TRBJ2-1; the D gene TCRdb calls, TRBD1, cannot be checked with no DNA. The CDR3 has 13 amino acids. Here the CDR3 reads CASSLGVANEQFF.

This chain uses TRBV12-3 or TRBV12-4 with TRBJ2-4; TCRdb's D gene call, TRBD1, goes unchecked for lack of DNA. The CDR3 runs to 15 residues. CDR3: CASSPLLGNKNIQYF.

V is TRBV5-1 and J is TRBJ2-1; lacking DNA, the TRBD1 call made by TCRdb goes unchecked. CDR3 size: 16 residues. Germline CDR1 is SGHRS and CDR2 is YFSETQ. The CDR3: CASSPRQGGTYNEQFF.

This chain links TRBV20-1 with TRBJ2-7; there is no DNA to check the TCRdb D call of TRBD1. Germline V gives CDR1 DFQATT, CDR2 SNEGSKA (reference sequence). This CDR3 spans 15 amino acids. CDR3: CSAPGFDRPSYEQYF.

This rearrangement joins TRBV20-1 to TRBJ1-4; the D call from TCRdb, TRBD1, cannot be confirmed without DNA. The CDR3 length is 14 residues. Germline V lookup: CDR1 DFQATT, CDR2 SNEGSKA (reference sequence). CDR3 residues: CSANAGGTNEKLFF.